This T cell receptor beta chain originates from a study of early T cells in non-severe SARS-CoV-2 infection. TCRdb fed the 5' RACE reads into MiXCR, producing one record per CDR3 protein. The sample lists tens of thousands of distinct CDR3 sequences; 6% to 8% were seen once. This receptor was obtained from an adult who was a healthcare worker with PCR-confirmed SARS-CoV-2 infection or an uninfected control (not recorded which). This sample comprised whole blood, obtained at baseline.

The CDR3 protein is CASSETQGRGEQYF. CDR3 DNA sequence: TGTGCCAGCAGTGAAACACAGGGTCGTGGCGAGCAGTACTTC. The chain employs TRBV6-1 and TRBJ2-7, with D tentatively TRBD1 (6 bases). CDR3 length: 14 amino acids. Germline CDR1 and CDR2: MNHNS and SASEGT. Trimming shortened V by 2 bases and J by 6 bases, and 14 bases separated the two germline ends.